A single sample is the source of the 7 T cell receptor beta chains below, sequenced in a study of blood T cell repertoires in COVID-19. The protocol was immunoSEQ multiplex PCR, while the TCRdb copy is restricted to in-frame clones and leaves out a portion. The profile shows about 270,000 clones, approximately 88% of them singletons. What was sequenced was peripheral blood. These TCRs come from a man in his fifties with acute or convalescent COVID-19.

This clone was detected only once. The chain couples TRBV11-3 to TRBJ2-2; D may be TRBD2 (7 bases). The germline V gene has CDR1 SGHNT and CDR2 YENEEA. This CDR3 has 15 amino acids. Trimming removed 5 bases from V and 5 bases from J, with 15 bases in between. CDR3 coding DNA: TGTGCCAGCAGCCTAGGGGGGGTTGAGACCGGGGAGCTGTTTTTT. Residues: CASSLGGVETGELFF.

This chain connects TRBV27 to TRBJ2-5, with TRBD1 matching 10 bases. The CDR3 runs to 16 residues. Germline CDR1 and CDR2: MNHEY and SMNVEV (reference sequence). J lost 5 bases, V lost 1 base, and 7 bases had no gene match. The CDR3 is CASSLLGTGALETQYF. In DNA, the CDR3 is TGTGCCAGCAGTTTATTAGGGACAGGGGCTTTGGAGACCCAGTACTTC.

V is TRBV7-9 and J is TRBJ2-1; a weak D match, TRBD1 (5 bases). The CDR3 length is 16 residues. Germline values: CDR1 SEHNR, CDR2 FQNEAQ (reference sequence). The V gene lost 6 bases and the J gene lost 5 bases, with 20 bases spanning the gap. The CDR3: CASRYSGSGSNNEQFF. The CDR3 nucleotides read TGTGCCAGCAGGTATTCAGGGTCAGGTTCAAACAATGAGCAGTTCTTC.

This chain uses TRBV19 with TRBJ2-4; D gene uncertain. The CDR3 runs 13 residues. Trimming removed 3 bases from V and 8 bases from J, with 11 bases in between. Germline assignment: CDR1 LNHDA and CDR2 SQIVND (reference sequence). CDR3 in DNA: TGTGCCAGTAGTATGGGCAGTGTGGACATTCAGTACTTC. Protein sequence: CASSMGSVDIQYF.

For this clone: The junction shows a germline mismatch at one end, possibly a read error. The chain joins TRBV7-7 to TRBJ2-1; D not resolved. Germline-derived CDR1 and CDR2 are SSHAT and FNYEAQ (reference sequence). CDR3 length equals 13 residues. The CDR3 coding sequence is TGTGCTAGCAGCACTTCAGGAAACAATGAGCAGTTCTTC. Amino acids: CASSTSGNNEQFF. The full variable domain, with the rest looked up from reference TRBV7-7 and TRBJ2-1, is GAGVSQSPRYKVTKRGQDVTLRCDPISSHATLYWYQQALGQGPEFLTYFNYEAQPDKSGLPSDRFSAERPEGSISTLTIQRTEQRDSAMYRCASSTSGNNEQFFGPGTRLTVL.

CDR3 nucleotide sequence: TGTGCCAGCAGTTACGGAGGGTGGGATGGCTACACCTTC. Translated: CASSYGGWDGYTF. The gene calls are TRBV6-5 and TRBJ1-2; D not resolved. The CDR3 is made up of 13 amino acids. CDR1 and CDR2 (germline): MNHEY, SVGAGI. V lost 2 bases and J 6 bases, leaving 10 bases between the germline ends.

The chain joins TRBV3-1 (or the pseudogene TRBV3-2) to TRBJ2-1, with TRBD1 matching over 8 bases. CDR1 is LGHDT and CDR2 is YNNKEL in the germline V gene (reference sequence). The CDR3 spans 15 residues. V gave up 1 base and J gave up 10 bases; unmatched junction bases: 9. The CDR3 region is CASSQVGQGAGEQFF. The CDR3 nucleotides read TGTGCCAGCAGCCAAGTTGGGCAGGGGGCAGGGGAGCAGTTCTTC.